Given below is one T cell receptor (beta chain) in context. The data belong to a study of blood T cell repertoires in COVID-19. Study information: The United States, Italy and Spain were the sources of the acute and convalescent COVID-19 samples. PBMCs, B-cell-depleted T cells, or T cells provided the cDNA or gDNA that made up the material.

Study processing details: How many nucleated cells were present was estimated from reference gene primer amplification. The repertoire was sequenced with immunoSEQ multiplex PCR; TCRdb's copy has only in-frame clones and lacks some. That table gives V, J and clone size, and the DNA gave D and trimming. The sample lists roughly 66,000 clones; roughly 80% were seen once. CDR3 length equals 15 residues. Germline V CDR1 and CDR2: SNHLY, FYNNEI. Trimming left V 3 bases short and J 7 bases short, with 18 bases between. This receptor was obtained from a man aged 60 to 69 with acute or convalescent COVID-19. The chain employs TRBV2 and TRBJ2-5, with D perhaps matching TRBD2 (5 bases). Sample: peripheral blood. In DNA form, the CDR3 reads TGTGCCAGCAGTGACCAGACTATCTCCTCAGGGACCCAGTACTTC. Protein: CASSDQTISSGTQYF. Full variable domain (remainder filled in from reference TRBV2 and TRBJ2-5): EPEVTQTPSHQVTQMGQEVILRCVPISNHLYFYWYRQILGQKVEFLVSFYNNEISEKSEIFDDQFSVERPDGSNFTLKIRSTKLEDSAMYFCASSDQTISSGTQYFGPGTRLLVL.